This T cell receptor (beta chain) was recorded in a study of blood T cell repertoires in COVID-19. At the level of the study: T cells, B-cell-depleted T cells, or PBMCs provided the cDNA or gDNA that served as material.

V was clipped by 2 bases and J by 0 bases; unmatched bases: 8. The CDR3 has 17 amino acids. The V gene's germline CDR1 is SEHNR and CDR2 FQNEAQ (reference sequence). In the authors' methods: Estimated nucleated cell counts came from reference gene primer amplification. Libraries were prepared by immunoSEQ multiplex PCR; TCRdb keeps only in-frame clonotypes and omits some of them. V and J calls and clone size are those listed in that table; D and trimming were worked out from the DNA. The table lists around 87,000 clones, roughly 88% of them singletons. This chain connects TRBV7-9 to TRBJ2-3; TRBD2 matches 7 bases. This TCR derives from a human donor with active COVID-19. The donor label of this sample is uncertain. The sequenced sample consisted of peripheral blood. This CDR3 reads CASSLRRAGTSTDTQYF. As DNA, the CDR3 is TGTGCCAGCAGCTTACGGCGAGCGGGGACTAGCACAGATACGCAGTATTTT.